This TCR beta chain was identified during a study of T cell responses to AZD1222 COVID-19 vaccine. Comments on this clone: No antigen is known for it.

Repertoires were generated with immunoSEQ multiplex PCR, while TCRdb's copy carries only in-frame clones and drops some. The sample lists about 120,000 clones, about 88% occurring once. The CDR3 length is 18 residues. Study-wide results and limits: The donor group comprised mostly white British people and more females; the analysis possibly underestimated clonal diversity.

Sequencing used peripheral blood, obtained on day 0 of AZD1222 vaccination. The chain employs TRBV21-1 and TRBJ2-2; TRBD2, the table's D call, was not compared with the DNA. TRBV21-1 is marked as a pseudogene. The origin of this receptor is an adult in good health. The CDR3 nucleotides read TGTGCCAGCAGCATCCTAGTCCGGGACTATTCGAACCCCGGGGAGCTGTTTTTT. It codes for CASSILVRDYSNPGELFF.